This T cell receptor beta chain derives from a study of blood T cell repertoires in COVID-19. Study as a whole: The United States, Italy and Spain provided the acute and convalescent COVID-19 samples.

V was shortened by 1 base and J by 3 bases, with 18 bases between the two germline ends. Germline CDR1 is KGHSH and CDR2 is LQKENI. CDR3 length: 18 amino acids. In its sample, this clone was seen once. Here immunoSEQ multiplex PCR was the method, and the copy in TCRdb shows in-frame clones only, minus some. The sample shows approximately 97,000 clones, around 92% of them seen only once. This TCR was sampled from a man aged 18 to 30 with acute or convalescent COVID-19. This chain links TRBV18 with TRBJ1-4; possible D gene TRBD1, 5 bases. The sample consisted of peripheral blood. The CDR3 reads CASSPLSATGVANEKLFF. The CDR3 DNA sequence: TGTGCCAGCTCACCACTCAGCGCCACGGGGGTAGCTAATGAAAAACTGTTTTTT.